The subject of this entry is one T cell receptor beta chain. Its antigen is as yet unknown. With 60 Vbeta and 13 Jbeta primers, the PCR was carried out. Clones were read by immunoSEQ multiplex PCR, and TCRdb kept only the in-frame ones, dropping some. Altogether some 110,000 clones are present, 78% being singletons, with the ten largest covering more than 1.5%. CDR1 SGDLS and CDR2 YYNGEE come from the germline V gene. Trimming cost V 4 bases and J 5 bases; bases outside gene matches: 4. The CDR3 sequence is 13 residues long. The data derive from a study of cytomegalovirus exposure and HLA in healthy donors. Broader study findings: Earlier findings revealed that most TCR beta V segments proved productive either about 87% or about 30% of the time.

The TCR was taken from a woman in her 40s in good health and CMV-seronegative. Specimen: PBMCs. The gene calls are TRBV9 and TRBJ1-2; TRBD1 agrees at 8 bases. This CDR3 is CASSSGDRYGYTF. The DNA of the CDR3 is TGTGCCAGCAGCTCAGGGGACAGGTATGGCTACACCTTC.